This is a list of T cell receptor beta chains from one sample in a study of blood T cell repertoires in COVID-19. Repertoires were generated with immunoSEQ multiplex PCR, while TCRdb's copy carries only in-frame clones and drops some. The data show about 150,000 clones, more than 75% seen once. The source material was PBMCs or T cells enriched from blood (not recorded which). These TCRs come from a woman aged 50 to 60 who had recovered from COVID-19. The CDR3 runs from the conserved cysteine through the conserved F or W. The order of the fields is V gene, CDR3 protein.

V: TRBV11-2
CDR3: CASSLLNYGYTF

V: TRBV11-2
CDR3: CASSLTHPDRGGTEAFF

V: TRBV5-5
CDR3: CASSWSTGNTIYF

V: TRBV28
CDR3: CASSSGTGASVQYF

V: TRBV18
CDR3: CASSPGRDSSYEQYF

V: TRBV11-3
CDR3: CASSLPARTGYNEQFF

V: TRBV7-8
CDR3: CASSYILLPDEQFF

V: TRBV11-3
CDR3: CASSPNAVLHEQYF

V: TRBV3-1/TRBV3-2
CDR3: CASSQGGRVRYEQYF

V: TRBV4-3
CDR3: CASSQGLAGGTYEQYF

V: TRBV6-6
CDR3: CASSPPGQDNYGYTF

V: TRBV6-5
CDR3: CASNRGQVNYGYTF

V: TRBV14
CDR3: CASSRRQGVGTDTQYF

V: TRBV7-8
CDR3: CASSEQGNTEAFF

V: TRBV6-5
CDR3: CASSYAGQGSYEQYF

V: TRBV19
CDR3: CASMGLASYEQYF

V: TRBV5-4
CDR3: CASSLGTSGSYEQYF